A single TCR beta chain is shown here with its context. The antigen remains unidentified. This record comes from a study of shared clonotypes between healthy human individuals. CDR3 length: 13 amino acids. From germline, CDR1 is SGHTA and CDR2 FQGNSA. The V end lost 5 bases, the J end lost 4 bases, and 10 bases lay between the germline ends. The assay was immunoSEQ multiplex PCR, and TCRdb's table has in-frame clones only and misses some. The repertoire holds 190,000 or so clones, about 66% seen once, with roughly 10% in the top ten. Findings of the study overall: Compared with memory subsets, naive subsets generally had larger estimated richness.

Sequenced material: memory CD4+ T cells sorted from blood. Described subset: CD45RA-negative fraction. The TCR was taken from a man younger than 40 in good health. The J gene is TRBJ2-3, the V gene TRBV7-2, with unresolved D. This CDR3 is CASSPNNADTQYF. The CDR3 DNA reads TGTGCCAGCAGCCCAAATAATGCAGATACGCAGTATTTT.